Below are 23 T cell receptor beta chains sequenced from a single sample in a study of T cells in women clearing cervical HPV infection. The assay was immunoSEQ multiplex PCR, and TCRdb's table has in-frame clones only and misses some. This repertoire includes about 30,000 clones. The sample was blood buffy coat. The receptors were gathered from a woman between 18 and 69 years old with a cervical HPV16 infection that either progressed to CIN3+ or cleared (not recorded which).

Notes on this clone: Sequencing ends 3 residues short of the CDR3 end; the germline J gene provides the rest. The rearrangement links TRBV7-6 to TRBJ2-5; TRBD1 agrees at 11 bases. The germline V gene encodes CDR1 SGHVS and CDR2 FNYEAQ. With V trimmed by 5 bases and J by 5 bases, 7 bases remained unmatched. The CDR3 loop spans 15 amino acids. CDR3 region: CASSTTRDRGETQYF. The sequenced CDR3 bases are TGTGCCAGCAGCACCACCCGGGACAGGGGGGAGACC.

For this clone: The CDR3 goes on 3 residues after the read ends, and that part is filled in from the germline J gene. The chain joins TRBV5-6 to TRBJ1-1; D not certain. V lost 1 base to trimming and J lost 0 bases, with 7 bases between them. The CDR3 totals 14 residues. Germline V CDR1 and CDR2: SGHDT, YYEEEE. Partial CDR3 DNA: TGTGCCAGCAGCTTGCCAGTAATGAACACTGAA. Encoded protein: CASSLPVMNTE. The complete CDR3 sequence is CASSLPVMNTEAFF.

The sequenced CDR3 bases are TGTGCCAGCTCACCACCGGACAGGACCTACAATGAC. This encodes CASSPPDRTYND. The whole CDR3 protein is CASSPPDRTYNDYTF. This chain uses TRBV18 with TRBJ1-2, with 7 bases lining up with TRBD1. The CDR3 extends 3 residues past the end of the read, so its final part is completed from the germline J gene. The CDR3 consists of 15 residues. Germline V gives CDR1 KGHSH, CDR2 LQKENI.

As concerns this clone: The sequenced fragment ends 3 residues before the CDR3 boundary, so the rest is inferred from the germline J gene. This rearrangement joins TRBV2 to TRBJ1-4; TRBD1 matches at 9 bases. CDR3 length equals 14 residues. CDR1 and CDR2 from the germline V gene are SNHLY and FYNNEI. Incomplete CDR3 DNA: TGTGCCAGCGGTACAGGGGGCTTAGTTTCACCA. Protein product: CASGTGGLVSP. The entire CDR3 is CASGTGGLVSPLFF.

As to this clone: The DNA ends 3 residues before the CDR3 does, and the rest of the CDR3 is filled in from the germline J gene. The rearrangement joins TRBV5-1 to TRBJ2-7, with TRBD1 matching 10 bases. CDR3 length: 17 residues. Losses at the gene ends were 2 bases for V and 4 bases for J; bases not matched to a gene: 12. Germline V CDR1 and CDR2: SGHRS, YFSETQ. CDR3 residues: CASSFRTSGQGLYEQYF. CDR3 bases read: TGCGCCAGCAGCTTTCGCACGTCGGGACAGGGGCTTTACGAG.

The CDR3 here is CASSQEDGTSVYEQYF. The sequenced part of the CDR3 DNA is TGCGCCAGCAGCCAAGAGGATGGGACTAGCGTATACGAG. The chain couples TRBV4-1 to TRBJ2-7, with 10 positions matching TRBD2. With the read ending 3 residues before the CDR3 end, the germline J gene is used to fill in that end. CDR3 size: 16 residues. CDR1 and CDR2 from the germline V gene are MGHRA and YSYEKL. The junction had 6 bases not matched to a gene; V was cut back by 0 bases and J by 4 bases.

The CDR3 DNA, read in part, is TGTGCCAGTACCCCGGACAGGGCTAGCACAGATACG. This sequence encodes CASTPDRASTDT. The whole CDR3 protein is CASTPDRASTDTQYF. J is TRBJ2-3 and V is TRBV19, with TRBD1 identical over 8 bases. The CDR3 end falls 3 residues outside the read, so it is completed with the germline J gene. The CDR3 extends over 15 amino acids. Trimming took 7 bases from V and 0 from J; bases not matched to a gene: 6. Germline V gives CDR1 LNHDA, CDR2 SQIVND (reference sequence).

The CDR3: CSAREPGQGPGGTQYF. The CDR3 bases that were read are TGCAGTGCTAGGGAACCCGGACAGGGCCCAGGGGGGACC. The chain is built from TRBV20-1 and TRBJ2-5; 8 nucleotides match TRBD1. Coverage ceases 3 residues before the CDR3 finishes, and the germline J gene fills in the end. The CDR3 totals 16 residues. The ends lost 3 bases at V and 7 bases at J; junction bases unmatched: 16. Germline CDR1 DFQATT, CDR2 SNEGSKA (reference sequence).

In regard to this clone: Read coverage stops 3 residues before the CDR3 terminus; the germline J gene supplies the remainder. The genes are TRBV19 and TRBJ1-2; no firm D call. The CDR3 covers 13 residues. The germline gives CDR1 LNHDA, CDR2 SQIVND (reference sequence). CDR3 in amino acids: CASSMVVLEGYTF. Incomplete CDR3 DNA: TGTGCCAGTAGTATGGTGGTCTTAGAGGGC. Looking up the rest from reference TRBV19 and TRBJ1-2 gives the full variable domain: DGGITQSPKYLFRKEGQNVTLSCEQNLNHDAMYWYRQDPGQGLRLIYYSQIVNDFQKGDIAEGYSVSREKKESFPLTVTSAQKNPTAFYLCASSMVVLEGYTFGSGTRLTVV.

Of note for this clone: The read comes to an end 3 residues before the CDR3 does, leaving the germline J gene to fill in the end. V gene TRBV18 combines with J gene TRBJ1-1; the D gene is possibly TRBD1 (5 bases). Germline V gives CDR1 KGHSH, CDR2 LQKENI. The CDR3 covers 15 residues. V was pared by 3 bases and J by 7 bases, with 18 bases between. The part of the CDR3 DNA that was read is TGTGCCAGCTCACCCTCACAGGATAGAGGGGATGAA. Translating it yields CASSPSQDRGDE. The complete CDR3 protein is CASSPSQDRGDEAFF.

Concerning this clone itself: The CDR3 is cut off 3 residues early in the read; its end comes from the germline J gene. V gene TRBV5-4 combines with J gene TRBJ1-4; 9 nucleotides align to TRBD1. Per germline, CDR1 SGHNT and CDR2 YYREEE (reference sequence). The CDR3 covers 14 residues. V shed 4 bases, J shed 7 bases, and the junction held 5 bases outside the gene matches. The sequenced CDR3 bases are TGTGCCAGCAGCACCGGGACAGGGTTTGAAAAA. It specifies CASSTGTGFEK. The CDR3, in full, reads CASSTGTGFEKLFF.

With regard to this clone: Sequencing ends 3 residues short of the CDR3 end; the germline J gene provides the rest. The chain uses TRBV2 and TRBJ2-7, with TRBD1 matching over 9 bases. The CDR3 contains 14 residues. V shed 3 bases, J shed 5 bases, and the junction held 5 bases outside the gene matches. Germline CDR1 reads SNHLY; CDR2 reads FYNNEI. The CDR3 loop reads CASSEGQGVNEQYF. The sequenced part of the CDR3 DNA is TGTGCCAGCAGTGAGGGACAGGGAGTGAACGAG.

With respect to this clone: The read ends 3 residues early relative to the CDR3; the germline J gene fills the gap. The chain uses TRBV11-2 and TRBJ1-1; 9 bases agree with TRBD1. The CDR3 extends over 14 amino acids. In germline, CDR1 is SGHAT, CDR2 FQNNGV. The J segment lost 4 bases and the V segment lost 7 bases, leaving 7 bases of the junction unmatched. Here the CDR3 reads CASNPGQGGTEAFF. The DNA read from the CDR3 is TGTGCCAGCAACCCGGGACAGGGCGGCACTGAA.

CDR3 residues: CASSQILQIGFQNIQYF. CDR3 DNA (partial): TGCGCCAGCAGCCAGATCCTCCAGATAGGGTTCCAAAACATT. The genes are TRBV4-1 and TRBJ2-4; no firm D call. The read ends 3 residues before the CDR3 terminus; that terminus is restored from the germline J gene. The CDR3 totals 17 residues. Trimming removed 3 bases at V and 5 bases at J, with 20 bases between. Germline CDR1 and CDR2: MGHRA and YSYEKL.

Note on this clone: The read finishes 3 residues shy of the CDR3 end, and the germline J gene is used to complete it. This chain links TRBV5-1 with TRBJ2-3; 9 nucleotides line up with TRBD2. This CDR3 spans 16 amino acids. CDR1 and CDR2 (germline): SGHRS, YFSETQ. Trimming took 0 bases from V and 4 from J; bases not matched to a gene: 6. The sequenced part of the CDR3 DNA is TGCGCCAGCAGCTTGGTTGGCGGGGGGGCCGCAGATACG. Amino acid sequence: CASSLVGGGAADT. The entire CDR3 protein reads CASSLVGGGAADTQYF.

Of note for this clone: The read ends 3 residues before the CDR3 terminus; that terminus is restored from the germline J gene. The V and J genes are TRBV7-3 and TRBJ2-1, with TRBD2 matching 9 bases. V dropped 5 bases and J dropped 8; count of bases not matched to a gene: 13. This CDR3 is built from 16 residues. Germline assignment: CDR1 SGHTA and CDR2 FQGTGA. This CDR3 is CASSPMGGREGDEQFF. Incomplete CDR3 DNA: TGTGCCAGCAGCCCCATGGGCGGGAGGGAGGGAGATGAG.

Turning to this clone: The read comes to an end 3 residues before the CDR3 does, leaving the germline J gene to fill in the end. J is TRBJ2-6 and V is TRBV20-1; weak D call: TRBD2 (6 bases). The CDR3 consists of 14 residues. V lost 4 bases, J lost 1 base, and 8 bases lay in between. Germline V gene data show CDR1 as DFQATT and CDR2 as SNEGSKA (reference sequence). CDR3: CSAKEGSGANVLTF. CDR3 bases read: TGCAGTGCTAAGGAGGGTTCTGGGGCCAACGTC.

The sequenced part of the CDR3 DNA is TGTGCCAGCAGCTTAGGCAGTCAAAATGAAAAA. This encodes CASSLGSQNEK. The full CDR3 sequence reads CASSLGSQNEKLFF. The chain has TRBV5-5 and TRBJ1-4; the D is unclear. The read ends 3 residues before the CDR3 terminus; that terminus is restored from the germline J gene. The V end lost 2 bases, the J end lost 5 bases, and 10 bases lay between the germline ends. The CDR3 spans 14 residues. The germline V gene encodes CDR1 SGHKS and CDR2 YYEKEE (reference sequence). Filled out from reference TRBV5-5 and TRBJ1-4, the complete variable domain reads DAGVTQSPTHLIKTRGQQVTLRCSPISGHKSVSWYQQVLGQGPQFIFQYYEKEERGRGNFPDRFSARQFPNYSSELNVNALLLGDSALYLCASSLGSQNEKLFFGSGTQLSVL.

Details on this clone: The read comes to an end 3 residues before the CDR3 does, leaving the germline J gene to fill in the end. The chain employs TRBV10-3 and TRBJ2-6; 7 bases agree with TRBD2. The CDR3 sequence is 16 residues long. The V segment lost 0 bases and the J segment 4 bases; nucleotides outside the gene matches: 3. Per the germline V gene, CDR1 is ENHRY and CDR2 is SYGVKD. CDR3 bases read: TGTGCCATCAGTGAGTCCGGGGGGACCGGGGCCAACGTC. Protein: CAISESGGTGANV. Given in full, the CDR3 is CAISESGGTGANVLTF.

As concerns this clone: The CDR3 end is not reached by the read, which stops 3 residues before it; the germline J gene fills it in. This chain links TRBV7-3 with TRBJ1-3; no clear D. From germline, CDR1 is SGHTA and CDR2 FQGTGA. The CDR3 loop spans 15 amino acids. Trimming took 5 bases from V and 0 from J, leaving 11 bases between them. CDR3 in amino acids: CASSDPGSSGNTIYF. The sequenced part of the CDR3 DNA is TGTGCCAGCAGCGACCCCGGGTCCTCTGGAAACACC.

With regard to this clone: The missing CDR3 end, 3 residues past where the read stops, is filled in from the germline J gene. The chain is built from TRBV5-1 and TRBJ2-3; D possibly matches TRBD1 or TRBD2 (5 bases each). CDR3 length: 14 amino acids. Germline V CDR1 and CDR2: SGHRS, YFSETQ. V shed 4 bases and J shed 5 bases, with 14 bases lying between them. The CDR3 DNA, read in part, is TGCGCCAGCAGCAACCAGGGAGTTGGAGATACG. Its translation: CASSNQGVGDT. The full-length CDR3 reads as CASSNQGVGDTQYF.

Notes on this clone: The read finishes 3 residues shy of the CDR3 end, and the germline J gene is used to complete it. The chain couples TRBV2 to TRBJ2-7; TRBD2 aligns across 16 bases. Per the germline V gene, CDR1 is SNHLY and CDR2 is FYNNEI. CDR3 size: 17 residues. V shed 6 bases and J 3 bases; nucleotides not matched to a gene: 8. The CDR3 sequence: CASRGLAGGPMSYEQYF. The CDR3 DNA, read in part, is TGTGCCAGCAGGGGACTAGCGGGGGGGCCGATGAGCTACGAG.

For this clone: The sequenced fragment ends 3 residues before the CDR3 boundary, so the rest is inferred from the germline J gene. This chain connects TRBV4-1 to TRBJ2-7, with D tentatively TRBD2 (5 bases). The V gene's germline CDR1 is MGHRA and CDR2 YSYEKL. V lost 1 base to trimming and J lost 2 bases, with 12 bases between them. The CDR3 length is 15 residues. CDR3 loop: CASSQVLAATYEQYF. Partial CDR3 DNA: TGCGCCAGCAGCCAAGTCCTAGCTGCAACCTACGAG.